The source of this TCR beta chain is a study of control samples from healthy donors and cancer patients. Some clones are missing from TCRdb's copy, which holds only in-frame ones; the method was immunoSEQ multiplex PCR. The sample contains some 130,000 clones, roughly 92% of which appear only once. CDR3 size: 14 residues. Germline V lookup: CDR1 MNHEY, CDR2 SVGEGT. Trimming took off 2 bases at V and 0 bases at J, with 8 bases between the two ends. This clone was counted only a few times. The chain recombines TRBV6-2 or TRBV6-3 with TRBJ2-7; no definite D call. The sequencing input was blood. This clonotype was sampled from a man aged 25 to 40 in good health. In DNA, the CDR3 is TGTGCCAGCAGTTACGGTCAGAGCTCCTACGAGCAGTACTTC. Translation gives CASSYGQSSYEQYF.